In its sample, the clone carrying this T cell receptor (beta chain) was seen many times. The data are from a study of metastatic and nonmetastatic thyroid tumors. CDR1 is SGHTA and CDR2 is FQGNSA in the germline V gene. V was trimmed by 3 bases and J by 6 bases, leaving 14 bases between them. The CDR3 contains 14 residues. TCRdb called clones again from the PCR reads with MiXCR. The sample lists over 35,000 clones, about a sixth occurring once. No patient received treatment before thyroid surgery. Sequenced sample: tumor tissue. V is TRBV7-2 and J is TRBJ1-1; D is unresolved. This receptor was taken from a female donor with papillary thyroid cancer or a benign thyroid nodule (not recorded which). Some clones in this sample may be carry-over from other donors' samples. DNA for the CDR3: TGTGCCAGCAGCTTCGCACTTTTGGTCGCTGAAGCTTTCTTT. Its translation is CASSFALLVAEAFF.